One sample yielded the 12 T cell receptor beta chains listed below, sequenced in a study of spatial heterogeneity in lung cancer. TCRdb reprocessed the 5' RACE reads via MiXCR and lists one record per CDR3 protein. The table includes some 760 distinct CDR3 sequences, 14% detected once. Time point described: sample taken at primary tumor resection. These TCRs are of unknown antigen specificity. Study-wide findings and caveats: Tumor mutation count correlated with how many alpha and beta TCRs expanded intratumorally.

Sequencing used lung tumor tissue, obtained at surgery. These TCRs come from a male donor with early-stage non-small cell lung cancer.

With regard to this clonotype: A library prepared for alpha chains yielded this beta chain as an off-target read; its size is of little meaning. DNA of the CDR3: TGTGCCAGCAGGCAGGGATCCGACTTTGGCTACACCTTC. Protein sequence: CASRQGSDFGYTF. V gene TRBV28 combines with J gene TRBJ1-2; weak D call: TRBD1 (5 bases). CDR1 and CDR2 (germline): MDHEN, SYDVKM. CDR3 length: 13 amino acids. Trimming shortened V by 6 bases and J by 7 bases, and 15 bases separated the two germline ends.

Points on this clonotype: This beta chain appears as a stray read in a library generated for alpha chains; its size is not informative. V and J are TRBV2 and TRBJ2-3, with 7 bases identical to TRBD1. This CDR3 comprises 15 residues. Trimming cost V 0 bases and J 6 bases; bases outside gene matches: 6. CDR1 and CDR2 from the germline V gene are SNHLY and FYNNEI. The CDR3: CASSEAEGARDTQYF. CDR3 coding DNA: TGTGCCAGCAGTGAAGCCGAGGGGGCAAGGGATACGCAGTATTTT. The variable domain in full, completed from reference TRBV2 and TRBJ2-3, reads EPEVTQTPSHQVTQMGQEVILRCVPISNHLYFYWYRQILGQKVEFLVSFYNNEISEKSEIFDDQFSVERPDGSNFTLKIRSTKLEDSAMYFCASSEAEGARDTQYFGPGTRLTVL.

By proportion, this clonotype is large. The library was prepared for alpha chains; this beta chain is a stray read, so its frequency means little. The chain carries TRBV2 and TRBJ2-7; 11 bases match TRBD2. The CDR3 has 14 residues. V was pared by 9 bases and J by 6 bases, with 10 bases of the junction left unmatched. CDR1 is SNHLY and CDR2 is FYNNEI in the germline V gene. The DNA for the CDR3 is TGTGCCAGTCCATCGACTAGCGGGGTAGGCGAGCAGTACGTC. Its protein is CASPSTSGVGEQYV.

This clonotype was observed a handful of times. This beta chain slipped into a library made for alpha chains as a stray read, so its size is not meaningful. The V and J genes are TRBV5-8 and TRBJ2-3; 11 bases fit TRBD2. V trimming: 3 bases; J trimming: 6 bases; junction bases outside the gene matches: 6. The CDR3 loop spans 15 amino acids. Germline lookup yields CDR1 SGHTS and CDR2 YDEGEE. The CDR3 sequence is CASSSLAGEYDTQYF. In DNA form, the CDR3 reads TGTGCCAGCAGCTCACTAGCGGGGGAGTATGATACGCAGTATTTT.

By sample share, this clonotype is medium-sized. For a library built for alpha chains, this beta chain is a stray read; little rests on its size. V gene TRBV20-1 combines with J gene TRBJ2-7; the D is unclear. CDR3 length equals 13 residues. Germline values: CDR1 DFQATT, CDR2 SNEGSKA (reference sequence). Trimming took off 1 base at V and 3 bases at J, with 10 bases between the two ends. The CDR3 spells CSARGGWSYEQYF. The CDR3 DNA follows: TGCAGTGCTAGAGGAGGCTGGAGCTACGAGCAGTACTTC.

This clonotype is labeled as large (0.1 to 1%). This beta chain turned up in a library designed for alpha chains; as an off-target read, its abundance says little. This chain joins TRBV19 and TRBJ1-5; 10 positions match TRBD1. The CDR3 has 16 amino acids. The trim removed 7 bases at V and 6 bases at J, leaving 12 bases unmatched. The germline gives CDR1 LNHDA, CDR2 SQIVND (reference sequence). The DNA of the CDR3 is TGTGCCAGTAAGGTTGGGGACAGGGGAATAGGTCAGCCCCAGCATTTT. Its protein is CASKVGDRGIGQPQHF.

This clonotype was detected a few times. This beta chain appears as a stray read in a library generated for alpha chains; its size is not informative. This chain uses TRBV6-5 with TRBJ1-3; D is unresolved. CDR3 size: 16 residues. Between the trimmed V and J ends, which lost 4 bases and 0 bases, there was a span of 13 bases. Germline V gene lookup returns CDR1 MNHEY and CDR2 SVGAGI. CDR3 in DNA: TGTGCCAGCAGTTCTCCGGGCACCGCCTCTGGAAACACCATATATTTT. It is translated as CASSSPGTASGNTIYF.

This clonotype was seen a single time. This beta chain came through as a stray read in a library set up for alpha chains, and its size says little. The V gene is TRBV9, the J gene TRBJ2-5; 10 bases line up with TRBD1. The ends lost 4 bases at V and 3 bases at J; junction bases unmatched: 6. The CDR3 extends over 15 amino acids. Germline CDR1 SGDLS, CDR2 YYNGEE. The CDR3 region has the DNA TGTGCCAGCAGCCCCTGGGACAGGGGAGAAGAGACCCAGTACTTC. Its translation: CASSPWDRGEETQYF.

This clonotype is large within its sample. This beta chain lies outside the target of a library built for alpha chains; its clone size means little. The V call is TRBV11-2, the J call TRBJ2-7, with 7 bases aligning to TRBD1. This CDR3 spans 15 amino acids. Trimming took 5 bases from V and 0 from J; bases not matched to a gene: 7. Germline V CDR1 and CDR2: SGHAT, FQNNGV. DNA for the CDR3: TGTGCCAGCAGCGCCGCGACAGGGACCTCCTACGAGCAGTACGTC. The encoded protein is CASSAATGTSYEQYV.

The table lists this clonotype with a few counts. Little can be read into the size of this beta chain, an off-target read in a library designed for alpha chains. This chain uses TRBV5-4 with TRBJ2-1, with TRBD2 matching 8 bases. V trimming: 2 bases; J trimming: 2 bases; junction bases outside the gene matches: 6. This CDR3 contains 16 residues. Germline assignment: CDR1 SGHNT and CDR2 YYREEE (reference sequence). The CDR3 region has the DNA TGTGCCAGCAGCTTCTTAGCGGGAAAGCCCTACAATGAGCAGTTCTTC. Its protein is CASSFLAGKPYNEQFF.

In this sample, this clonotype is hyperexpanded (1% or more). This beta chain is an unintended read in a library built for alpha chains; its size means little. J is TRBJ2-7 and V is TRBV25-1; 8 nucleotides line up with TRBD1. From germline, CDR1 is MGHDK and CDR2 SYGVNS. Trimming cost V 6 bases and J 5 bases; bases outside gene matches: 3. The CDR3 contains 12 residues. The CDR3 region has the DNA TGTGCCAGCAGACAGGGGGTCCACGAGCAGTACGTC. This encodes CASRQGVHEQYV.

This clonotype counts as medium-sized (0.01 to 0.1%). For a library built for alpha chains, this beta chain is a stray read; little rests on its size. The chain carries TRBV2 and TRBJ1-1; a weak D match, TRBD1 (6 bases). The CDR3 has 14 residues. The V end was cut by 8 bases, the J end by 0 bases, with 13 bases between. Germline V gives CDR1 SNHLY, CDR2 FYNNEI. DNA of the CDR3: TGTGCCAGCTTGGACAGCCCACTGAACACTGAAGCTTTCTTT. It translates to CASLDSPLNTEAFF.